Here is one T cell receptor (beta chain) with its context. This sample was included in a study of shared clonotypes between healthy human individuals. CDR1 and CDR2 (germline): ENHRY, SYGVKD. Trimming cost V 4 bases and J 6 bases, with 6 bases left between them. CDR3 length: 11 residues. Clones were sequenced by immunoSEQ multiplex PCR, and TCRdb holds only the in-frame ones, with some missing. The table shows about 1.5 million clones, with under 99% occurring only once. The source material was naive CD4+ T cells sorted from blood. Subset: CD45RA+ positively selected. The origin of this receptor is a man in his thirties or forties in good health. The gene calls are TRBV10-3 and TRBJ1-1; D unresolved. The CDR3 region has the DNA TGTGCCATCAGTGGGGGATCTGAAGCTTTCTTT. It encodes CAISGGSEAFF.